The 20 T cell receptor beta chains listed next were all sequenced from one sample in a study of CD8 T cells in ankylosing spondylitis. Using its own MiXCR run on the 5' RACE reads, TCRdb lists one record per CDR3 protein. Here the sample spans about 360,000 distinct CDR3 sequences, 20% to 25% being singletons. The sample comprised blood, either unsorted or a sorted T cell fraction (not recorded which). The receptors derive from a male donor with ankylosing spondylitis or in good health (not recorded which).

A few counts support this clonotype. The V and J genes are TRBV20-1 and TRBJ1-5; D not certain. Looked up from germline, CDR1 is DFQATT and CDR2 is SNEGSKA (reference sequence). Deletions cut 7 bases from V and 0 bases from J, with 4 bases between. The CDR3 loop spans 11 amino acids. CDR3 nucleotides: TGCAGTGTTTCTAGCAATCAGCCCCAGCATTTT. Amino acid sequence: CSVSSNQPQHF.

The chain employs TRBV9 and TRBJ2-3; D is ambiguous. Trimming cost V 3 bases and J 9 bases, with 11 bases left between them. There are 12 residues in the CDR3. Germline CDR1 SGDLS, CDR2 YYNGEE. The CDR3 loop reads CASSAYPGTQYF. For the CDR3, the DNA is TGTGCCAGCAGCGCTTACCCCGGAACGCAGTATTTT.

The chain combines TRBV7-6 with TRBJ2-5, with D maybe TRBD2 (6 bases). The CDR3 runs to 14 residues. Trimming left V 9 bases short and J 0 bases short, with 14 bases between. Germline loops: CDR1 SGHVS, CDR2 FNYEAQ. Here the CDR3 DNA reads TGTGCCAGTTCGAATAGCGGAAACCAAGAGACCCAGTACTTC. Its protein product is CASSNSGNQETQYF.

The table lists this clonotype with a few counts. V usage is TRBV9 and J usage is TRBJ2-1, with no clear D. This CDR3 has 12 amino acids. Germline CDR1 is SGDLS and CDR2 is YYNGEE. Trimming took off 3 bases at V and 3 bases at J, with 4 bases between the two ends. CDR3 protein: CASSARYNEQFF. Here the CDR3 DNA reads TGTGCCAGCAGCGCCCGCTACAATGAGCAGTTCTTC.

CDR3 DNA sequence: TGTGCCAGCTCCCAGGCTCCTAGCACAGATACGCAGTATTTT. Amino acids: CASSQAPSTDTQYF. V usage is TRBV27 and J usage is TRBJ2-3; no clear D. The CDR3 is 14 amino acids. The germline V gene encodes CDR1 MNHEY and CDR2 SMNVEV (reference sequence). Trimming pared 8 bases from V and 0 bases from J, leaving 12 bases between.

DNA for the CDR3: TGTGCCAGCAGCTCTCGAGAGGGAGTAAGCTCAGATACGCAGTATTTT. As protein: CASSSREGVSSDTQYF. The V gene is TRBV7-9, the J gene TRBJ2-3, with D perhaps matching TRBD2 (5 bases). The CDR3 loop spans 16 amino acids. V gave up 4 bases and J gave up 4 bases, with 18 bases separating them. CDR1 is SEHNR and CDR2 is FQNEAQ in the germline V gene (reference sequence).

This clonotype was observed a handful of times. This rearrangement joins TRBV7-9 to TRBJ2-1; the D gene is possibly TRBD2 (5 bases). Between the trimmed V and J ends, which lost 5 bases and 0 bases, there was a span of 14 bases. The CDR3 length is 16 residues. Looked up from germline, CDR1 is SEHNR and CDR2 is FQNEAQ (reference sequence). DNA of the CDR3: TGTGCCAGCAGCCCTAGCACGGGTAGCTCCTACAATGAGCAGTTCTTC. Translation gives CASSPSTGSSYNEQFF.

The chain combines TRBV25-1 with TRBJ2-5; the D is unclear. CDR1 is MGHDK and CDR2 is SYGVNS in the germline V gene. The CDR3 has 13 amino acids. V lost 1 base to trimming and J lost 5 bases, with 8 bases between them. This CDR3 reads CASSEWGSETQYF. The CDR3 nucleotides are TGTGCCAGCAGTGAATGGGGAAGCGAGACCCAGTACTTC. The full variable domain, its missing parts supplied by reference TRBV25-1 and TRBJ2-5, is EADIYQTPRYLVIGTGKKITLECSQTMGHDKMYWYQQDPGMELHLIHYSYGVNSTEKGDLSSESTVSRIRTEHFPLTLESARPSHTSQYLCASSEWGSETQYFGPGTRLLVL.

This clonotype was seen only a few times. In nucleotides, the CDR3 is TGTGCCTGGAGTCCCGTCGGGGGAGATACGCAGTATTTT. It yields the protein CAWSPVGGDTQYF. V is TRBV30 and J is TRBJ2-3; tentative D call: TRBD2 (6 bases). Germline V gene lookup returns CDR1 GTSNPN and CDR2 SVGIG (reference sequence). Trimming took 2 bases from V and 5 from J, leaving 11 bases between them. The CDR3 sequence is 13 residues long.

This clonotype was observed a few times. In nucleotides, the CDR3 is TGTGCCAGCAGTTCCGGGGAGTTCGGGGACTACAATGAGCAGTTCTTC. The encoded protein is CASSSGEFGDYNEQFF. The chain carries TRBV12-3 or TRBV12-4 and TRBJ2-1, with D perhaps matching TRBD2 (5 bases). Trimming took off 4 bases at V and 3 bases at J, with 16 bases between the two ends. The CDR3 is 16 amino acids.

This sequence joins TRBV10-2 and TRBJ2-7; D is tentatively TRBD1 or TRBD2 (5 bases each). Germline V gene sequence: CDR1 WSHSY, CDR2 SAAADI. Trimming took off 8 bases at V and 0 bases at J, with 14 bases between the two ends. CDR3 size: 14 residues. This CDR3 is CASSTGTPSYEQYF. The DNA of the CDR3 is TGCGCCAGCTCGACCGGGACGCCCTCCTACGAGCAGTACTTC.

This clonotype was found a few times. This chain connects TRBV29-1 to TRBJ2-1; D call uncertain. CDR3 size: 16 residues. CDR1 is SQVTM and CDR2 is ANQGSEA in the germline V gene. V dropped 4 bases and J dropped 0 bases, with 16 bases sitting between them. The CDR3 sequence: CSVGGSDWHSYNEQFF. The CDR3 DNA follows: TGCAGCGTTGGGGGTTCCGACTGGCACTCCTACAATGAGCAGTTCTTC.

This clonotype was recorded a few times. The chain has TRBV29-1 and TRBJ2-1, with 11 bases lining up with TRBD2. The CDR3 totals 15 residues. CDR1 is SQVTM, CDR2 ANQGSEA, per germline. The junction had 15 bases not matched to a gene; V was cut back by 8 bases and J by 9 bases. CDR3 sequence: CSIYPSGGQGSEQFF. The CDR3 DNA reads TGCAGCATTTACCCTAGCGGGGGGCAGGGGAGTGAGCAGTTCTTC.

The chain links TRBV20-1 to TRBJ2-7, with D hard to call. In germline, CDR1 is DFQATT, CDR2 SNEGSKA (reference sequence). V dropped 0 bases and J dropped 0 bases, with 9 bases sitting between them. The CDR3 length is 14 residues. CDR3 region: CSARDINSSYEQYF. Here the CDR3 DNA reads TGCAGTGCTAGAGACATCAACAGCTCCTACGAGCAGTACTTC.

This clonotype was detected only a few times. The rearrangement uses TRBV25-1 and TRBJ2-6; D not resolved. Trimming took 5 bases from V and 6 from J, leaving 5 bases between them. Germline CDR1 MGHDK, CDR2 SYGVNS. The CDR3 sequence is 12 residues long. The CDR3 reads CASSLTANVLTF. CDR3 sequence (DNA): TGTGCCAGCAGTTTGACGGCCAACGTCCTGACTTTC.

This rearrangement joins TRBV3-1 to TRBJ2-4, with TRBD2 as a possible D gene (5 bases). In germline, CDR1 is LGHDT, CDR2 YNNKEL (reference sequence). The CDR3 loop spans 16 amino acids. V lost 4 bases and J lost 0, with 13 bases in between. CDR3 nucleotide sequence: TGTGCCAGCAGCCCCTTCCCGGGAAAAGCCAAAAACATTCAGTACTTC. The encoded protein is CASSPFPGKAKNIQYF. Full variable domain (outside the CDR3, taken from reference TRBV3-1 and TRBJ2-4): DTAVSQTPKYLVTQMGNDKSIKCEQNLGHDTMYWYKQDSKKFLKIMFSYNNKELIINETVPNRFSPKSPDKAHLNLHINSLELGDSAVYFCASSPFPGKAKNIQYFGAGTRLSVL.

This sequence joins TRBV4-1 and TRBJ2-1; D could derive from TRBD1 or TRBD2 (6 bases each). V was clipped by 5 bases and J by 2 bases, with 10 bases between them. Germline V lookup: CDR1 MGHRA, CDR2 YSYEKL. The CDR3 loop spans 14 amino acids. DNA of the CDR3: TGCGCCAGCAGCGGGGGGCAGGCCTACAATGAGCAGTTCTTC. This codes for CASSGGQAYNEQFF.

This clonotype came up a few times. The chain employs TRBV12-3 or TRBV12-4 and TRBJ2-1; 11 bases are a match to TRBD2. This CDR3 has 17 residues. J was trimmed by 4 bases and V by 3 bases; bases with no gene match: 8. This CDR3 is CASSFFGLAGGYNEQFF. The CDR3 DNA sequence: TGTGCCAGCAGTTTCTTCGGTCTAGCGGGGGGTTACAATGAGCAGTTCTTC.

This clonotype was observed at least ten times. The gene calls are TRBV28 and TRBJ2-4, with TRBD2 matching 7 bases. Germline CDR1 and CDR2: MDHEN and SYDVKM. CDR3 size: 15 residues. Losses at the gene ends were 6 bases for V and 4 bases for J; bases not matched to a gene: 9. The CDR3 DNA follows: TGTGCCAGCAGCCTCCCTACGGGGGGAAAAAACATTCAGTACTTC. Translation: CASSLPTGGKNIQYF.

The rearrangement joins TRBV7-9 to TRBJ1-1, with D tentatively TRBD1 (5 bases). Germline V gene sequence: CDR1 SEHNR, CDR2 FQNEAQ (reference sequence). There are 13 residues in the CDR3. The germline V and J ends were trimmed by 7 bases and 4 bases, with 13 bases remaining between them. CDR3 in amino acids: CASTPAGTTEAFF. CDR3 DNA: TGTGCCAGCACCCCGGCGGGGACCACTGAAGCTTTCTTT.